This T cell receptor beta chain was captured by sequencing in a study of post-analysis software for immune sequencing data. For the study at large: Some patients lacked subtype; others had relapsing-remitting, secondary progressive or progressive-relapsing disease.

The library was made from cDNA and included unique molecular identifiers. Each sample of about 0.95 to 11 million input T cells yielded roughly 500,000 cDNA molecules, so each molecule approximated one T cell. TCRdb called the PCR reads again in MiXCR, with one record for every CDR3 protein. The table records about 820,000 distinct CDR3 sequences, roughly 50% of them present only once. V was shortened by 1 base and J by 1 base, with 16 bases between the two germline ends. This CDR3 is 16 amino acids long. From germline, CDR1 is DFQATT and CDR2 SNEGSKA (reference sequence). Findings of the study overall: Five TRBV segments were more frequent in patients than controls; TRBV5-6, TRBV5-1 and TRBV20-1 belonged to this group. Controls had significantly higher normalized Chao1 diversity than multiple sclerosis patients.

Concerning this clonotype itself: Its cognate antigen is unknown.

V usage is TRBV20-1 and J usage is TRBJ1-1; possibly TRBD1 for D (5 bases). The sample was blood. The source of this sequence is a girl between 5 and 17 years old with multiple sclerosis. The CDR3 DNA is TGCAGTGCTAGAGTACCCTTGGGGGTCTCGAACACTGAAGCTTTCTTT. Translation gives CSARVPLGVSNTEAFF.